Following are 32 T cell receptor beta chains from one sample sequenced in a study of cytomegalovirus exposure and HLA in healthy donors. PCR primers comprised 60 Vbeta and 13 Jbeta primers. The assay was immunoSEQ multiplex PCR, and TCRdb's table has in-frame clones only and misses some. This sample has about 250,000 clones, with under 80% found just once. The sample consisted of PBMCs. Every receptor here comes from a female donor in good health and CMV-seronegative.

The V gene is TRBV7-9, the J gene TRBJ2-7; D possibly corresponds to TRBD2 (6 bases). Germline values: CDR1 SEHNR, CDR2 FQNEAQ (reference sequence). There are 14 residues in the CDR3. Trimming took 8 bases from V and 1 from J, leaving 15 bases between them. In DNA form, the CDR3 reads TGTGCCAGCTCATGGGGGGATAGGTCCTACGAGCAGTACTTC. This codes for CASSWGDRSYEQYF. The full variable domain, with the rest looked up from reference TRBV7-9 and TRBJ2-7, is DTGVSQNPRHKITKRGQNVTFRCDPISEHNRLYWYRQTLGQGPEFLTYFQNEAQLEKSRLLSDRFSAERPKGSFSTLEIQRTEQGDSAMYLCASSWGDRSYEQYFGPGTRLTVT.

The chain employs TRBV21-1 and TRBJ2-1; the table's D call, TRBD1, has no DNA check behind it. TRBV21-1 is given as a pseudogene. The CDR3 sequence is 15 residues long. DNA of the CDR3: TGTGCCAGCAGCAAAGGCAGGGAAGTAGGGCCAGTTCTGTTCTTC. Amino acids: CASSKGREVGPVLFF.

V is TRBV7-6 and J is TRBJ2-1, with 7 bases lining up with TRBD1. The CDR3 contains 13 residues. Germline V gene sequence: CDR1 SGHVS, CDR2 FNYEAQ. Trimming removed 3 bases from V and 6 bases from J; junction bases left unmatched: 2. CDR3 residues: CASSFSGGNEQFF. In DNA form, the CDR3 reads TGTGCCAGCAGCTTCTCAGGGGGCAATGAGCAGTTCTTC.

The CDR3: CASSLLSTGTLEAFF. Written as DNA, the CDR3 is TGTGCCAGCAGTTTACTCAGTACCGGGACACTCGAAGCTTTCTTT. V gene TRBV27 combines with J gene TRBJ1-1; a possible D gene is TRBD1 (6 bases). Trimming stripped 2 bases from V and 8 bases from J, with 18 bases between. Germline CDR1 and CDR2: MNHEY and SMNVEV (reference sequence). This CDR3 has 15 amino acids.

This CDR3 reads CASSFLDSTGSTEAFF. DNA of the CDR3: TGCGCCAGCAGCTTCTTAGACTCGACAGGGAGCACTGAAGCTTTCTTT. The V and J genes are TRBV5-1 and TRBJ1-1, with 7 nucleotides matching TRBD1. V lost 2 bases and J lost 4; bases outside the gene matches: 11. Germline V gene lookup returns CDR1 SGHRS and CDR2 YFSETQ. There are 16 residues in the CDR3.

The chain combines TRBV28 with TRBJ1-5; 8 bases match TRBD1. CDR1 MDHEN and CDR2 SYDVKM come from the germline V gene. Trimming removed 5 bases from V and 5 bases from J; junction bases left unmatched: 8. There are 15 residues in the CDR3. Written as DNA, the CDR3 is TGTGCCAGCAGTCGGGACAGGAGAGGTCATCAGCCCCAGCATTTT. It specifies CASSRDRRGHQPQHF. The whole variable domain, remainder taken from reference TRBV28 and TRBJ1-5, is DVKVTQSSRYLVKRTGEKVFLECVQDMDHENMFWYRQDPGLGLRLIYFSYDVKMKEKGDIPEGYSVSREKKERFSLILESASTNQTSMYLCASSRDRRGHQPQHFGDGTRLSIL.

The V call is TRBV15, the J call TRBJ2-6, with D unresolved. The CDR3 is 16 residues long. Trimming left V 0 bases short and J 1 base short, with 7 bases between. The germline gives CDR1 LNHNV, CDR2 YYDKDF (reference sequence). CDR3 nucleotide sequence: TGTGCCACCAGCAGAGATCCAGCGTCTGGGGCCAACGTCCTGACTTTC. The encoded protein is CATSRDPASGANVLTF.

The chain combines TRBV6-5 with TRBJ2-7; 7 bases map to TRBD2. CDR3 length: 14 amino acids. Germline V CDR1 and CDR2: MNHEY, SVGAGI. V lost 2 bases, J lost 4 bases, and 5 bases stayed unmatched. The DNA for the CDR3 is TGTGCCAGCAGTTACACGACTAGCCGTTACGAGCAGTACTTC. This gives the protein CASSYTTSRYEQYF.

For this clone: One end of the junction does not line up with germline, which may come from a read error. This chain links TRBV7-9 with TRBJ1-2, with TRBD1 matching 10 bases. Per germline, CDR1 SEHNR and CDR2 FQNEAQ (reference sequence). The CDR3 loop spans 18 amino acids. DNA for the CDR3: TGTTCCAGCAGCTTCGATTGGGACAGGGGCACAGCTAACTATGGCTACACCTTC. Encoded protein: CSSSFDWDRGTANYGYTF.

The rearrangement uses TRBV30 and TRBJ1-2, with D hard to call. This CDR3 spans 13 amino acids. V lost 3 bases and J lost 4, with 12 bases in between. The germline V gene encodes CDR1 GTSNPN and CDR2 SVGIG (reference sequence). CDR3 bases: TGTGCCTGGAGGACTAAGCCCCTCTATGGCTACACCTTC. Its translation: CAWRTKPLYGYTF.

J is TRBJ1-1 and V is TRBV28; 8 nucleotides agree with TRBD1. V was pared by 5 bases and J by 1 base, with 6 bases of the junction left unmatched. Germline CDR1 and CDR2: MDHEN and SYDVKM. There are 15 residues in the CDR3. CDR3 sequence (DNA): TGTGCCAGCAGTCAGTCCGGGACAGGGAACACTGAAGCTTTCTTT. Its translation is CASSQSGTGNTEAFF.

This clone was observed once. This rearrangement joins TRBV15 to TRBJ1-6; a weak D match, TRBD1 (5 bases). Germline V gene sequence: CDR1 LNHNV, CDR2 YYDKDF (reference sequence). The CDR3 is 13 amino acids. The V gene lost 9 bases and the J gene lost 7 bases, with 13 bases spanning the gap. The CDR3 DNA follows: TGTGCCACGAGCGGATCAGGGAATTCACCCCTCCACTTT. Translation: CATSGSGNSPLHF.

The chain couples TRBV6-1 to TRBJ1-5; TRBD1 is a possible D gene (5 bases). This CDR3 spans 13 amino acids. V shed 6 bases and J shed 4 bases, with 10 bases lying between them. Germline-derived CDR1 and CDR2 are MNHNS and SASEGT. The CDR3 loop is CASSRDGNQPQHF. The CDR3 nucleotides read TGTGCCAGCAGCAGGGATGGAAATCAGCCCCAGCATTTT.

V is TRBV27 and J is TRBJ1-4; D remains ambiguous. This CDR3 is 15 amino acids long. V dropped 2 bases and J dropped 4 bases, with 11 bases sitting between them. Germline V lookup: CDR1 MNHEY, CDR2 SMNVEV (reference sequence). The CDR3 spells CASSLTPDYNEKLFF. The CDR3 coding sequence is TGTGCCAGCAGTTTAACGCCTGACTATAATGAAAAACTGTTTTTT. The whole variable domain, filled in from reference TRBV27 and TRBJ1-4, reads EAQVTQNPRYLITVTGKKLTVTCSQNMNHEYMSWYRQDPGLGLRQIYYSMNVEVTDKGDVPEGYKVSRKEKRNFPLILESPSPNQTSLYFCASSLTPDYNEKLFFGSGTQLSVL.

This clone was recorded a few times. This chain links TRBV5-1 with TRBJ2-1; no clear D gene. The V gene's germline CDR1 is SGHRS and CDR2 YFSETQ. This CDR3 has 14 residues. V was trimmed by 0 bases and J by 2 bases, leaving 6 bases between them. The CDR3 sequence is CASSLELTYNEQFF. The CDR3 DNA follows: TGCGCCAGCAGCTTGGAACTAACCTACAATGAGCAGTTCTTC.

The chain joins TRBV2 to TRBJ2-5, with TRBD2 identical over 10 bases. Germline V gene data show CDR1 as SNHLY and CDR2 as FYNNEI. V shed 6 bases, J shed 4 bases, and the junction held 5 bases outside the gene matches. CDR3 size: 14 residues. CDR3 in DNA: TGTGCCAGCAGAGCGGGAGGGCCGGTAGAGACCCAGTACTTC. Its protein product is CASRAGGPVETQYF.

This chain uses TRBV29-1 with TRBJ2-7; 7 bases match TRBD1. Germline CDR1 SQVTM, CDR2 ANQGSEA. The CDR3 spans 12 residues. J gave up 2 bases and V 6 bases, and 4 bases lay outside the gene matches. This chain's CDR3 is CSVDTGAYEQYF. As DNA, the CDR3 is TGCAGCGTGGACACAGGGGCCTACGAGCAGTACTTC.

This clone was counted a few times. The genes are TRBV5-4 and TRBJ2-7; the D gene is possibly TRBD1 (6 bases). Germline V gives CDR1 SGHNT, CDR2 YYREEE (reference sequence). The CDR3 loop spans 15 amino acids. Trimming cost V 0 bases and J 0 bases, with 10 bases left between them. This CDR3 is CASSLAGALSYEQYF. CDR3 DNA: TGTGCCAGCAGCTTGGCAGGGGCCCTCTCCTACGAGCAGTACTTC. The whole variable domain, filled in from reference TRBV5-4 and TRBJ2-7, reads ETGVTQSPTHLIKTRGQQVTLRCSSQSGHNTVSWYQQALGQGPQFIFQYYREEENGRGNFPPRFSGLQFPNYSSELNVNALELDDSALYLCASSLAGALSYEQYFGPGTRLTVT.

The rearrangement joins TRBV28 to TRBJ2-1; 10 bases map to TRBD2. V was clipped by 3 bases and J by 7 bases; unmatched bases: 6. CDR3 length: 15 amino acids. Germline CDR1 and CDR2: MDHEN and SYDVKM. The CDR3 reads CASSFTSGVGNEQFF. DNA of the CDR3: TGTGCCAGCAGTTTCACTAGCGGGGTGGGGAATGAGCAGTTCTTC.

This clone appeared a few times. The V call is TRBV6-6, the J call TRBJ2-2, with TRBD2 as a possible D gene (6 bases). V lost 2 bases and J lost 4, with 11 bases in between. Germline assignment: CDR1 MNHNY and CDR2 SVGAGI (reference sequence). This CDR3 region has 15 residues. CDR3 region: CASSYNQGGTGELFF. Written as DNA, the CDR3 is TGTGCCAGCAGTTACAATCAGGGAGGCACCGGGGAGCTGTTTTTT.

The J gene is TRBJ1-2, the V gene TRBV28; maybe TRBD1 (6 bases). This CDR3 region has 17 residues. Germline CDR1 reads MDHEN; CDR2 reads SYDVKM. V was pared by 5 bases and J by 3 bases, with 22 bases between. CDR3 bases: TGTGCCAGCAGTCCCTTATTTCGACAGGTGTGGGACTATGGCTACACCTTC. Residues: CASSPLFRQVWDYGYTF.

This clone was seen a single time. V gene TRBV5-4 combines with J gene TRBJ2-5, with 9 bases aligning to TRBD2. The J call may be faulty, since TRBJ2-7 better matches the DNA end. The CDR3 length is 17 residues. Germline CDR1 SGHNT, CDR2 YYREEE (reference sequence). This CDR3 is CASSLASRLAGSYEQYF. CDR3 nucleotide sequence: TGTGCCAGCAGCTTGGCCTCCCGCCTAGCGGGATCGTACGAGCAGTACTTC.

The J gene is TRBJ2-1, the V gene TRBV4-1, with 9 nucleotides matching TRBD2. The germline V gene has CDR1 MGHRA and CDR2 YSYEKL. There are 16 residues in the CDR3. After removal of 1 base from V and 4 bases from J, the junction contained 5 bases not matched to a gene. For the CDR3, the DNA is TGCGCCAGCAGCCAAGGGTGGACTAGCGCATACAATGAGCAGTTCTTC. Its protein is CASSQGWTSAYNEQFF.

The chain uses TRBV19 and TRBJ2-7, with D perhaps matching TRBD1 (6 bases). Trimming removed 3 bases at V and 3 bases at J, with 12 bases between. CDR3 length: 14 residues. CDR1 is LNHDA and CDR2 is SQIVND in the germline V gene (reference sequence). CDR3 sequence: CASSIPGVGYEQYF. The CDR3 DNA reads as TGTGCCAGTAGTATCCCAGGGGTTGGCTACGAGCAGTACTTC.

This CDR3 reads CASSPPGTGGAGEQYF. CDR3 in DNA: TGTGCCAGCAGCCCTCCCGGGACAGGGGGCGCCGGCGAGCAGTACTTC. The V and J genes are TRBV5-4 and TRBJ2-7, with 12 bases that match TRBD1. This CDR3 comprises 16 residues. The V gene's germline CDR1 is SGHNT and CDR2 YYREEE (reference sequence). V shed 4 bases and J 6 bases; nucleotides not matched to a gene: 11.

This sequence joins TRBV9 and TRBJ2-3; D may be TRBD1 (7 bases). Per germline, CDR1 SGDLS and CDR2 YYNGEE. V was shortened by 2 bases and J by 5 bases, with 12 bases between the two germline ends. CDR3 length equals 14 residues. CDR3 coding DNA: TGTGCCAGCAGCGTTCAGGGGGGCGGAGATACGCAGTATTTT. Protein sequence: CASSVQGGGDTQYF.

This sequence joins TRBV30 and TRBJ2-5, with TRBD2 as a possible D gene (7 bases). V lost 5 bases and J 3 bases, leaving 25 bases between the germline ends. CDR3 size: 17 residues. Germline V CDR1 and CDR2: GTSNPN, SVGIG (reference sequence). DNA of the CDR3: TGTGCCTGGGAGGGGGGGCCACTGGGAAACCGGGAAGAGACCCAGTACTTC. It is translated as CAWEGGPLGNREETQYF.

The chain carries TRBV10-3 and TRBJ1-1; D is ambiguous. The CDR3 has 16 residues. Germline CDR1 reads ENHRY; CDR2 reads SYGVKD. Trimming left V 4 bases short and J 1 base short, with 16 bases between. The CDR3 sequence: CAISVHPFGPNTEAFF. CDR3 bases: TGTGCCATCAGTGTCCACCCCTTTGGGCCGAACACTGAAGCTTTCTTT.

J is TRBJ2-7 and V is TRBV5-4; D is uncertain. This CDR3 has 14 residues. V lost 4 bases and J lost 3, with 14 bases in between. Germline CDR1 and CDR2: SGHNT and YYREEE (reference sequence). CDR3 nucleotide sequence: TGTGCCAGCAGCCCTTTCCCAAACGGCTACGAGCAGTACTTC. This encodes CASSPFPNGYEQYF.

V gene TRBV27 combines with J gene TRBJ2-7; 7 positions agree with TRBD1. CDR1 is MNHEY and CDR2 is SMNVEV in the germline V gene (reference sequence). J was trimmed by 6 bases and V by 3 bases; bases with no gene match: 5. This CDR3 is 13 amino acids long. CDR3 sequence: CASSLDRPSEQYF. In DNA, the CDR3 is TGTGCCAGCAGTTTGGACAGGCCGAGCGAGCAGTACTTC.

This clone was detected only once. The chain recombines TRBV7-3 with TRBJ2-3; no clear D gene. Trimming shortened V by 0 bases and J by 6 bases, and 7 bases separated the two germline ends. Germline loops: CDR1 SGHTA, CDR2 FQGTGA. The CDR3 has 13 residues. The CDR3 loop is CASSLTPPDTQYF. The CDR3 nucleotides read TGTGCCAGCAGCTTAACCCCCCCTGATACGCAGTATTTT.

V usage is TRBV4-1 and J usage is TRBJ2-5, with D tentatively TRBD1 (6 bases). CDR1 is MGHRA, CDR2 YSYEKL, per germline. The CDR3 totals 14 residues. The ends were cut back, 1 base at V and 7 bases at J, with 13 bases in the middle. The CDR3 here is CASSQVNRVRTQYF. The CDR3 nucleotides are TGCGCCAGCAGCCAAGTGAACAGGGTCAGGACCCAGTACTTC.